Sequencing of this T cell receptor beta chain was carried out in a study of identical twins (dated by TCRdb to 2016 to 2017). Context from the whole study: To test whether fetal clonotypes persist, this study deep-sequenced TCR alpha and beta repertoires from monozygotic twins, from unrelated adults of various ages, and from cord blood. To rule out contamination, replicate twin experiments were performed at different times with different library preparation protocols. General findings and caveats noted by the study authors: Excess twin sharing in beta out-of-frame sequences was weaker because fewer shared sequences lowered the signal-to-noise ratio. Because the same donors could not be followed over many years, the conclusions relied on cross-sectional statistical analysis. In monozygotic twins, recombination models systematically underestimated out-of-frame TCR alpha sharing, but the models matched the sharing seen between unrelated individuals. Compared with coincidental sharing between unrelated individuals, an excess of low generation-probability sequences was observed among out-of-frame TCR alpha sequences shared between twins. Fewer insertions were carried by abundant cord blood beta clonotypes; a weaker similar trend was observed in young adult naive repertoires, while no such trend was observed in memory repertoires. Zero-insertion analyses could be partly confounded by invariant T cells such as MAIT and iNKT, though diverse VJ usage argued against such confounding for most clonotypes.

In regard to this clonotype: No cognate antigen has been identified for it. Base-call qualities are not available, and no considerably larger clone is one nucleotide away.

All donors were healthy Caucasians. Three pairs of female monozygotic twins, all aged roughly 18 to 29 years, were included in the twin cohort. Peripheral blood mononuclear cells were used as the source from which RNA for TCR libraries was isolated. The CDR3 measures 14 amino acids from cysteine to phenylalanine. Only the CDR3 region is kept as DNA, spanning 42 bases read in frame from base 1. A distance of 10 bases separates the germline ends of V and J, which lose 7 bases and 0 bases respectively. The germline V gene yields MNHNS for CDR1 and SASEGT for CDR2. Library generation was performed with 5' RACE. The sequencer was an Illumina HiSeq 2000. Template switching added a universal primer binding site, and the final cDNA carried a unique molecular identifier that allowed TCR cDNA molecules to be counted accurately. Specific primers in the conserved constant-segment region were used to synthesize first-strand cDNA for the TCR alpha and beta chains. Each cDNA library was double barcoded, with a SMART-Mk sample barcode plus Illumina barcodes, to control for contamination. TruSeq adapter sequences, together with Illumina sample barcodes, were added in two successive PCR steps. The TCR alpha and beta cDNA libraries were sequenced on the Illumina HiSeq platform using custom primers. As for how the authors treated the data: MiGEC was used to process raw reads and extract unique molecular identifiers, and MiXCR was used to find CDR3 positions. For each individual, recombination models were inferred using an EM algorithm with the repgenHMM and IGoR tools. The tcR package in R was used for shared clonotype analysis, with sharing normalized by the product of cloneset sizes. Out-of-frame nonproductive sequences were analyzed to study raw recombination free of thymic and clonal selection effects. TCRdb reprocessing: public reads trimmed at Q25 with fastp, clones called with MiXCR, in-frame beta chains kept. Duplicate CDR3 protein sequences are folded into a single record with the most common DNA and genes. Here the V and J calls rest on TCRdb's processing, not on the authors' analysis. Here the sample has more than 600,000 distinct CDR3 sequences; about 18% occur a single time. 13% of the sample comes from the top ten.

These data were also reused for a study on T cells expressing NK-cell markers. The second source states: Three sorted T-cell subsets (CD3+CD56+NKG2C+, CD3+CD56+NKG2C- and CD3+CD56-NKG2C+) from fewer than 10 donors had their TCR beta-chain repertoires profiled. Among the eight sequenced donors, only one was HCMV-seronegative, while the other seven were HCMV-seropositive. In several experiments an anti-gammadeltaTCR antibody was added to restrict sorting to alphabetaTCR-expressing T cells. In six donors, the dominant CD3+CD56+NKG2C+ clonotypes were among the top 10 CD8+ clonotypes and accounted for about 1.0-8% of CD8+ T cells. Those dominant clonotypes were again the most abundant among CD3+CD56-NKG2C+ cells in several donors, at about 25-60.1%. It remained unclear whether the expanded NKG2C-expressing T cell clones were specific for HCMV antigens. Randomly selected healthy volunteers, three men and five women, were used as the eight sequenced donors. HCMV serostatus was determined by detecting HCMV-specific IgG in serum with a commercial ELISA kit. Bulk peripheral blood T-cell repertoires were additionally sequenced from unsorted PBMC for about 6 donors. MIGEC handled demultiplexing of the reads and grouping by UMI, while MiTCR was used to assemble and quantify clonotypes. To exclude erroneous sequences, any TCR cDNA sequence not supported by at least two reads was discarded. The tcR package was used for downstream repertoire analysis, with clonotypes matched between fractions based on CDR3 nucleotide sequence plus V segment. Antigen specificity was annotated against VDJdb with VDJmatch, allowing one amino acid substitution in CDR3.

The rearranged segments are TRBV6-1 and TRBJ1-3; TRBD1 might be the D gene, on 5 matching bases. Material for sequencing was PBMCs. This clonotype originated in a woman in her late teens or twenties in good health. The bases are TGTGCCAGCACAGCAGACAGCTCTGGAAACACCATATATTTT. Its product reads: CASTADSSGNTIYF.